This T cell receptor beta chain derives from a study of T-cell reconstitution after alpha-beta-depleted transplantation in children. Regarding the study as a whole: The authors attributed T-cell counts and diversity one year after transplant mostly to newly produced T cells.

From germline, CDR1 is DFQATT and CDR2 SNEGSKA (reference sequence). Trimming shortened V by 3 bases and J by 6 bases, and 17 bases separated the two germline ends. The CDR3 loop spans 14 amino acids. The authors prepared the TCRbeta library with unique molecular identifiers. TCRdb reprocessed the PCR reads via MiXCR and lists one record per CDR3 protein. The repertoire holds 200,000 to 250,000 distinct CDR3 sequences, with approximately 10% as singletons. This clonotype was seen a handful of times. Its antigen is currently unknown. The chain links TRBV20-1 to TRBJ1-1; a possible D gene is TRBD1 (5 bases). The TCR was taken from a child in the first two years of life with acute myeloid leukemia, due to receive a stem cell transplant. Here the sequenced sample was PBMCs, taken before TCRalphabeta/CD19-depleted stem cell transplant. The DNA for the CDR3 is TGCAGTGCTAGGGGGGAGGATTTTAGGGCTGAAGCTTTCTTT. Encoded protein: CSARGEDFRAEAFF.